The TCR beta chain described here comes from a study of CD4 T cells in relation to SARS-CoV-2 and coronaviruses. A remark on this clone: The antigen is unknown.

TCRdb's copy holds only in-frame clones and misses some; the assay was immunoSEQ multiplex PCR. The table records fewer than 25,000 clones, over 75% of them present only once. Before the COVID-19 pandemic, during about 2010-2018, CD4+ T cells were taken from unexposed donors. The cells were cultured for roughly 11 days before CD4+ T cells were isolated. Testing used SARS-CoV-2 S/N and four cold-coronavirus spikes on unexposed-donor CD4+ T cells, cells permitting. On days 3 and 7, cultures got half fresh IL-2 medium. This CDR3 comprises 14 residues. Per the germline V gene, CDR1 is SQVTM and CDR2 is ANQGSEA. Trimming removed 7 bases from V and 0 bases from J, with 13 bases in between.

The source material was CD4+ T cells from PBMCs, cultured in vitro. The receptor was derived from a human donor in good health. The genes are TRBV29-1 and TRBJ2-1; no clear D gene. This CDR3 reads CSGVAGSSYNEQFF. The CDR3 DNA follows: TGCAGCGGTGTGGCTGGTAGCTCCTACAATGAGCAGTTCTTC.